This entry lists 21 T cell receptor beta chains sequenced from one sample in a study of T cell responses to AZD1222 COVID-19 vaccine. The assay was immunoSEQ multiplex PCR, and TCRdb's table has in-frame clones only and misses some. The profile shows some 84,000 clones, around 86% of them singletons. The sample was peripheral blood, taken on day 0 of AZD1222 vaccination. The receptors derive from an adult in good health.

The DNA of the CDR3 is TGTGCCACCAGTGACCGCTACGGACAGACTCAAGAGACCCAGTACTTC. It codes for CATSDRYGQTQETQYF. V gene TRBV24-1 combines with J gene TRBJ2-5, with a tentative D call TRBD1 (6 bases). CDR1 and CDR2 (germline): KGHDR, SFDVKD. This CDR3 region has 16 residues. Between the trimmed V and J ends, which lost 4 bases and 2 bases, there was a span of 16 bases.

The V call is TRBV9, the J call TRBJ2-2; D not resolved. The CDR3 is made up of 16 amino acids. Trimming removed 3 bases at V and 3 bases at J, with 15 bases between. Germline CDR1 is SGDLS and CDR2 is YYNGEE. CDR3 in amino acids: CASSGSDLVYTGELFF. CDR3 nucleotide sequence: TGTGCCAGCAGCGGATCCGACTTGGTCTACACCGGGGAGCTGTTTTTT.

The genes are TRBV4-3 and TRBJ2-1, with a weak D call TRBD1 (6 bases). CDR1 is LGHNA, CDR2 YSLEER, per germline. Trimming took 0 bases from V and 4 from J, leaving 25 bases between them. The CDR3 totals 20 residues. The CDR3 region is CASSQDETVDRRWGYNEQFF. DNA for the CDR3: TGCGCCAGCAGCCAAGATGAGACGGTAGACAGGCGGTGGGGATACAATGAGCAGTTCTTC.

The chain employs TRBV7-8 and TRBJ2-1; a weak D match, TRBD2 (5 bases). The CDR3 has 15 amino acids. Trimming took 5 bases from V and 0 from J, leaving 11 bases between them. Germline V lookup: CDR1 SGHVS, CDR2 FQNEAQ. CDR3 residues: CASSAEGLSYNEQFF. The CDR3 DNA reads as TGTGCCAGCAGCGCTGAGGGCCTCTCCTACAATGAGCAGTTCTTC. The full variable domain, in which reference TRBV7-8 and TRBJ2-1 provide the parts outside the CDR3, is GAGVSQSPRYKVAKRGQDVALRCDPISGHVSLFWYQQALGQGPEFLTYFQNEAQLDKSGLPSDRFFAERPEGSVSTLKIQRTQQEDSAVYLCASSAEGLSYNEQFFGPGTRLTVL.

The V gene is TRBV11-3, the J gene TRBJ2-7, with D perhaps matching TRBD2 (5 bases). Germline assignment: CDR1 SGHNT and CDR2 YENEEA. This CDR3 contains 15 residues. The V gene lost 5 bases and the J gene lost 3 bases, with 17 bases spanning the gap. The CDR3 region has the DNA TGTGCCAGCAGCCACGAGGGCTACAAAGACTACGAGCAGTACTTC. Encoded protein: CASSHEGYKDYEQYF.

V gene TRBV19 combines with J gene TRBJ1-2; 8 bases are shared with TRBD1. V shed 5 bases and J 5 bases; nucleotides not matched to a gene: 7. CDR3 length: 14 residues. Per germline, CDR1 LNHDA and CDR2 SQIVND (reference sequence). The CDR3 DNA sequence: TGTGCCAGTAGTCCGGACAGGGTAGGGTATGGCTACACCTTC. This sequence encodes CASSPDRVGYGYTF.

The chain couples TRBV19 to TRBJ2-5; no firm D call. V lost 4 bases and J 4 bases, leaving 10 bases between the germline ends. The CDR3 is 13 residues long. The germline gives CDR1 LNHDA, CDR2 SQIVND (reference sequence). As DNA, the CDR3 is TGTGCCAGTAGTACTGGCCCGCGAGAGACCCAGTACTTC. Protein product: CASSTGPRETQYF.

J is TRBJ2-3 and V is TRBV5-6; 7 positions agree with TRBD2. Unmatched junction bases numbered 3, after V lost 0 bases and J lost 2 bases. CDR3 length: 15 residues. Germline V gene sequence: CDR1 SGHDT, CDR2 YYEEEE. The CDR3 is CASSLASGATDTQYF. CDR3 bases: TGTGCCAGCAGCTTGGCTAGCGGAGCCACAGATACGCAGTATTTT.

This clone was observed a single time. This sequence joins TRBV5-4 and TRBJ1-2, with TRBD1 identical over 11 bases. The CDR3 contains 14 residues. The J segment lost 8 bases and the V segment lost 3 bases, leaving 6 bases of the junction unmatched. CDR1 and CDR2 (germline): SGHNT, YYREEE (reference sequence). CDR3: CASSWGTGGSGYTF. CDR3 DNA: TGTGCCAGCAGCTGGGGGACAGGGGGGTCGGGCTACACCTTC.

This CDR3 is CASGPVGTVYGYTF. The CDR3 DNA sequence: TGTGCCAGCGGACCAGTTGGGACAGTCTATGGCTACACCTTC. This chain connects TRBV7-3 to TRBJ1-2, with 7 bases lining up with TRBD1. This CDR3 spans 14 amino acids. Germline CDR1 reads SGHTA; CDR2 reads FQGTGA. Trimming cost V 8 bases and J 4 bases; bases outside gene matches: 10. The entire variable domain, with the rest obtained from reference TRBV7-3 and TRBJ1-2, is as follows: GAGVSQTPSNKVTEKGKYVELRCDPISGHTALYWYRQSLGQGPEFLIYFQGTGAADDSGLPNDRFFAVRPEGSVSTLKIQRTERGDSAVYLCASGPVGTVYGYTFGSGTRLTVV.

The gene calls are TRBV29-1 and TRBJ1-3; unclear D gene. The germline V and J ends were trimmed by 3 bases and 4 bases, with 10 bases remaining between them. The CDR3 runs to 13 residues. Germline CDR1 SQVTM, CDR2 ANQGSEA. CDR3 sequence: CSVEAGVGNTIYF. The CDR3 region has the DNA TGCAGCGTTGAGGCCGGGGTAGGAAACACCATATATTTT.

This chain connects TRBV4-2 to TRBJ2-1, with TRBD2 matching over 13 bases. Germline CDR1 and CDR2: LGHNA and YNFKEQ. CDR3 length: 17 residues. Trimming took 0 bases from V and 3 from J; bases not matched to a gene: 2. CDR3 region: CASSQELAGGHYNEQFF. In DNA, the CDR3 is TGTGCCAGCAGCCAAGAACTAGCGGGAGGGCACTACAATGAGCAGTTCTTC.

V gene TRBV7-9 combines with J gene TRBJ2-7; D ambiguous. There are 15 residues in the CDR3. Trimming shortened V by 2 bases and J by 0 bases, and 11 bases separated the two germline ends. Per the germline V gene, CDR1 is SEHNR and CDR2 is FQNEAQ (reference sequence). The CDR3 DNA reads TGTGCCAGCAGCTTATCAGGCTTGTCCTCCTACGAGCAGTACTTC. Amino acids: CASSLSGLSSYEQYF.

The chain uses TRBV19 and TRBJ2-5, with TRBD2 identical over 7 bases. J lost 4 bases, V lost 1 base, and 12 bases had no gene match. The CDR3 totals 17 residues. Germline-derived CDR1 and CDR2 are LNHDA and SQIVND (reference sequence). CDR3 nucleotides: TGTGCCAGTAGTATAGGTTCCGGAGGGAGGGCCTCAGAGACCCAGTACTTC. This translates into CASSIGSGGRASETQYF.

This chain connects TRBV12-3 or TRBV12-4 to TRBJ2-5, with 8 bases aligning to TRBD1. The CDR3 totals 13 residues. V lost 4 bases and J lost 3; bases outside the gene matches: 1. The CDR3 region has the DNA TGTGCCAGCAGTTGGGACAGGAAAGAGACCCAGTACTTC. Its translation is CASSWDRKETQYF.

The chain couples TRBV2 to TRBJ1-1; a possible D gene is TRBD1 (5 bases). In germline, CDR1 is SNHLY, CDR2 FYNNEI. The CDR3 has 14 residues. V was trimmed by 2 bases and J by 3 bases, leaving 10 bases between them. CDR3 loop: CASSERWGDTEAFF. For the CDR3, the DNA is TGTGCCAGCAGTGAAAGGTGGGGGGACACTGAAGCTTTCTTT.

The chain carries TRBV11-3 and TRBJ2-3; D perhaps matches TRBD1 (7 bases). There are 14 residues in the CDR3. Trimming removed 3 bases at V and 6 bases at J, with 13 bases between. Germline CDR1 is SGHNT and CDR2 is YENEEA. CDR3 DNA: TGTGCCAGCAGCTTCGAGGGGGCGGGGGATACGCAGTATTTT. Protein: CASSFEGAGDTQYF.

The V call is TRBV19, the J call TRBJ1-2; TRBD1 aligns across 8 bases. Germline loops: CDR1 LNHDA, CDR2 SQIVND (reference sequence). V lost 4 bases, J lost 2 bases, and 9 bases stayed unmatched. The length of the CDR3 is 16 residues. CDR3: CASSRPLRQGNYGYTF. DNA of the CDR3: TGTGCCAGTAGTAGGCCCCTTCGACAGGGGAACTATGGCTACACCTTC.

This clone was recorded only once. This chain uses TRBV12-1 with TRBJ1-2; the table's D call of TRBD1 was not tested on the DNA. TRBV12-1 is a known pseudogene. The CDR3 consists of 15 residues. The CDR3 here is CASSFEGSGASGYTF. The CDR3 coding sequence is TGTGCCAGCAGCTTTGAAGGGTCAGGGGCTAGCGGCTACACCTTC.

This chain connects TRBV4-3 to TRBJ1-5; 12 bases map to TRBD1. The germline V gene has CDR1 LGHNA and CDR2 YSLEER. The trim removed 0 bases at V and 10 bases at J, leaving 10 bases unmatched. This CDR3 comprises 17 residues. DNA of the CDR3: TGCGCCAGCAGCCAAGAGTACCGGGACAGGGGGCTTTATCCCCAGCATTTT. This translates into CASSQEYRDRGLYPQHF.

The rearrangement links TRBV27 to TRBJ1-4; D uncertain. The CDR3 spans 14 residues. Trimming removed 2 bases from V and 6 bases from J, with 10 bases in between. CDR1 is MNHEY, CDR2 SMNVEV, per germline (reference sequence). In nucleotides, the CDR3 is TGTGCCAGCAGTTTACACGGAGCCGATGAAAAACTGTTTTTT. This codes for CASSLHGADEKLFF.